Listed below are T cell receptor beta chains from one sample, sequenced in a study of blood T cells in healthy people across ages. TCRdb analysed the 5' RACE reads with MiXCR anew, one entry per CDR3 protein. The table has fewer than 1,000,000 distinct CDR3 sequences, around 43% seen once. The sample was blood. The source of these receptors is a man in his fifties or sixties in good health. Each CDR3 is given with its conserved first and last residue. The D gene is left open where the match is weak. Some rows mark clone size as missing; the rest say once, few, many or name a class of expanded clone.

d_call: TRBD1
j_call: TRBJ1-1
v_call: TRBV6-6
clone_size: few
cdr3_aa: CASNGQGGLAFF
cdr3_nt: TGTGCCAGCAATGGACAGGGTGGGTTAGCTTTCTTT

d_call: TRBD2
j_call: TRBJ2-1
v_call: TRBV6-5
clone_size: .
cdr3_aa: CASSYFGSGGSYNEQFF
cdr3_nt: TGTGCCAGCAGTTACTTCGGTAGCGGGGGCTCCTACAATGAGCAGTTCTTC

d_call: .
j_call: TRBJ1-2
v_call: TRBV12-5
clone_size: few
cdr3_aa: CASGLVEVGDRYYGYTF
cdr3_nt: TGTGCTAGTGGTTTGGTAGAGGTCGGGGACCGATACTATGGCTACACCTTC

d_call: TRBD1
j_call: TRBJ2-7
v_call: TRBV10-1
clone_size: few
cdr3_aa: CASSESGQGSYEQYF
cdr3_nt: TGCGCCAGCAGTGAGTCAGGACAGGGCTCCTACGAGCAGTACTTC

d_call: .
j_call: TRBJ1-4
v_call: TRBV5-1
clone_size: .
cdr3_aa: CASSTGRPATNEKLFF
cdr3_nt: TGCGCCAGCAGCACGGGCAGGCCTGCAACTAATGAAAAACTGTTTTTT

d_call: TRBD2
j_call: TRBJ2-5
v_call: TRBV6-2/TRBV6-3
clone_size: .
cdr3_aa: CASRAGTSGSSKRETQYF
cdr3_nt: TGTGCCAGCAGAGCAGGGACTAGCGGGAGCTCGAAACGGGAGACCCAGTACTTC

d_call: TRBD1
j_call: TRBJ1-2
v_call: TRBV7-2
clone_size: many
cdr3_aa: CASSLATGAYGYTF
cdr3_nt: TGTGCCAGCAGCTTAGCTACAGGGGCCTATGGCTACACCTTC

d_call: .
j_call: TRBJ1-1
v_call: TRBV7-3
clone_size: .
cdr3_aa: CASSLSPDTEAFF
cdr3_nt: TGTGCCAGCAGCTTATCGCCAGACACTGAAGCTTTCTTT

d_call: .
j_call: TRBJ1-2
v_call: TRBV6-1
clone_size: .
cdr3_aa: CASSSREGNYGYTF
cdr3_nt: TGTGCCAGCAGTTCCCGGGAGGGCAACTATGGCTACACCTTC

d_call: TRBD1
j_call: TRBJ2-6
v_call: TRBV6-1
clone_size: .
cdr3_aa: CASRRPGQETSGANVLTF
cdr3_nt: TGTGCCAGCAGACGTCCGGGACAGGAGACCTCTGGGGCCAACGTCCTGACTTTC

d_call: TRBD1
j_call: TRBJ2-5
v_call: TRBV5-1
clone_size: .
cdr3_aa: CASSFRTGEQTQYF
cdr3_nt: TGCGCCAGCAGCTTCCGGACAGGGGAACAGACCCAGTACTTC

d_call: .
j_call: TRBJ2-1
v_call: TRBV7-2
clone_size: few
cdr3_aa: CASSSRLRDEQFF
cdr3_nt: TGTGCCAGCAGCTCCCGGCTACGGGATGAGCAGTTCTTC

d_call: .
j_call: TRBJ1-2
v_call: TRBV7-8
clone_size: .
cdr3_aa: CASSLGGTGYGYTF
cdr3_nt: TGTGCCAGCAGCTTAGGCGGGACCGGATATGGCTACACCTTC

d_call: .
j_call: TRBJ1-2
v_call: TRBV7-6
clone_size: .
cdr3_aa: CASSLGVDGYGYTF
cdr3_nt: TGTGCCAGCAGCTTAGGAGTAGACGGCTATGGCTACACCTTC

d_call: .
j_call: TRBJ2-1
v_call: TRBV7-9
clone_size: few
cdr3_aa: CASSVPVDPDASSYNEQFF
cdr3_nt: TGTGCCAGCAGCGTTCCCGTCGACCCAGATGCAAGCTCCTACAATGAGCAGTTCTTC

d_call: .
j_call: TRBJ2-4
v_call: TRBV12-3/TRBV12-4
clone_size: few
cdr3_aa: CASSFASLNIQYF
cdr3_nt: TGTGCCAGCAGTTTTGCTAGCTTGAACATTCAGTACTTC

d_call: TRBD1
j_call: TRBJ1-1
v_call: TRBV12-3/TRBV12-4
clone_size: .
cdr3_aa: CASTWDRMNTEAFF
cdr3_nt: TGTGCCAGCACCTGGGACAGAATGAACACTGAAGCTTTCTTT

d_call: TRBD1
j_call: TRBJ2-7
v_call: TRBV7-2
clone_size: .
cdr3_aa: CASSLGSTGVGGEQYF
cdr3_nt: TGTGCCAGCAGCCTTGGGTCGACAGGGGTGGGGGGTGAGCAGTACTTC

d_call: .
j_call: TRBJ2-5
v_call: TRBV28
clone_size: .
cdr3_aa: CASSFRVETQYF
cdr3_nt: TGTGCCAGCAGTTTTAGGGTAGAGACCCAGTACTTC

d_call: .
j_call: TRBJ2-5
v_call: TRBV4-1
clone_size: few
cdr3_aa: CASSQDAPLIEQYF
cdr3_nt: TGCGCCAGCAGCCAAGATGCCCCTTTAATTGAGCAGTACTTC

d_call: .
j_call: TRBJ2-7
v_call: TRBV11-2
clone_size: .
cdr3_aa: CASSLGQGRYEQYF
cdr3_nt: TGTGCCAGCAGCTTGGGCCAGGGACGCTACGAGCAGTACTTC

d_call: TRBD1
j_call: TRBJ1-2
v_call: TRBV11-1
clone_size: .
cdr3_aa: CASTSGQGRTYGYTF
cdr3_nt: TGTGCCAGCACCTCGGGACAGGGGCGCACCTATGGCTACACCTTC

d_call: TRBD1
j_call: TRBJ2-5
v_call: TRBV30
clone_size: .
cdr3_aa: CAWSVRGGGETQYF
cdr3_nt: TGTGCCTGGAGTGTACGAGGGGGCGGAGAGACCCAGTACTTC

d_call: TRBD1
j_call: TRBJ2-5
v_call: TRBV4-1
clone_size: .
cdr3_aa: CASSQDPGTGSETQYF
cdr3_nt: TGCGCCAGCAGCCAAGATCCGGGGACAGGGTCGGAGACCCAGTACTTC

d_call: .
j_call: TRBJ2-5
v_call: TRBV4-3
clone_size: few
cdr3_aa: CASSQDSGYQETQYF
cdr3_nt: TGCGCCAGCAGCCAAGATTCGGGGTACCAAGAGACCCAGTACTTC

d_call: .
j_call: TRBJ2-3
v_call: TRBV5-1
clone_size: .
cdr3_aa: CASSLEATDTQYF
cdr3_nt: TGCGCCAGCAGCTTGGAAGCGACAGATACGCAGTATTTT